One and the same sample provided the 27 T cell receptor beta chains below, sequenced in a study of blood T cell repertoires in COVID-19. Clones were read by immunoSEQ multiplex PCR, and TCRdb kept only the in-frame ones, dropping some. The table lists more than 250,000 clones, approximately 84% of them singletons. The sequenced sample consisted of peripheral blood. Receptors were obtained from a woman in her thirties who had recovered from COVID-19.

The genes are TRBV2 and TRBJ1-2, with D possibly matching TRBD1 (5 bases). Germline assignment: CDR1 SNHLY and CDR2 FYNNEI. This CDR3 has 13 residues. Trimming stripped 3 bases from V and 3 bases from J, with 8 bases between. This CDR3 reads CASSEGQYYGYTF. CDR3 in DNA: TGTGCCAGCAGTGAGGGGCAGTACTATGGCTACACCTTC.

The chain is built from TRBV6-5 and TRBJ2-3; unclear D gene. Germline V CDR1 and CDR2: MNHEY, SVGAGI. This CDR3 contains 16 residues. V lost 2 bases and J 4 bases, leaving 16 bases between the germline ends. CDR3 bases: TGTGCCAGCAGTTACGGGTATTTCAGTCAGGCAGATACGCAGTATTTT. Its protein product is CASSYGYFSQADTQYF.

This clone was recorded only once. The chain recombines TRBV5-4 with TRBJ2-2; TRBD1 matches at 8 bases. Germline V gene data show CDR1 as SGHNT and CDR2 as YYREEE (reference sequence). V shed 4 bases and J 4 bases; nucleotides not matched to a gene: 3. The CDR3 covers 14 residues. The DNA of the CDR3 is TGTGCCAGCAGCCGGGACAGGAGCACCGGGGAGCTGTTTTTT. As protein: CASSRDRSTGELFF. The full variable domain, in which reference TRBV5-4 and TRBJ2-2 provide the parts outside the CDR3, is ETGVTQSPTHLIKTRGQQVTLRCSSQSGHNTVSWYQQALGQGPQFIFQYYREEENGRGNFPPRFSGLQFPNYSSELNVNALELDDSALYLCASSRDRSTGELFFGEGSRLTVL.

CDR3 loop: CASSDPRGGPLHF. The CDR3 DNA follows: TGTGCCAGCAGCGATCCCCGGGGGGGACCCCTCCACTTT. This chain joins TRBV3-1 (or the pseudogene TRBV3-2) and TRBJ1-6; D may be TRBD1 (5 bases). There are 13 residues in the CDR3. Trimming stripped 5 bases from V and 12 bases from J, with 14 bases between. Germline assignment: CDR1 LGHDT and CDR2 YNNKEL (reference sequence).

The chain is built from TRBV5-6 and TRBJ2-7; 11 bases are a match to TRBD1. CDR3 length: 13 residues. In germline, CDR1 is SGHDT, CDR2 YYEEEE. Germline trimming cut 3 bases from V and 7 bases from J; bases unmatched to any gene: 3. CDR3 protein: CASSWDRGWEQYF. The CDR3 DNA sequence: TGTGCCAGCAGCTGGGACAGGGGGTGGGAGCAGTACTTC.

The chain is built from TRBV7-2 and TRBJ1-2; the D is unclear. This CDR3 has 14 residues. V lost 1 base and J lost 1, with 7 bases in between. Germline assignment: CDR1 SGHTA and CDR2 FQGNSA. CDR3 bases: TGTGCCAGCAGCTTAGGCAGGAATAACTATGGCTACACCTTC. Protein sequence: CASSLGRNNYGYTF.

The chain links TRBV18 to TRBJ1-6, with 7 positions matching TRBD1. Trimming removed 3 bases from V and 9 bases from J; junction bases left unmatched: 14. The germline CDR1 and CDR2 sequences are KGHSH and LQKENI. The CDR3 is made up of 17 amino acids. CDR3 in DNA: TGTGCCAGCTCACCGAATCTTCCCGGGACAGTGGGTTCACCCCTCCACTTT. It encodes CASSPNLPGTVGSPLHF. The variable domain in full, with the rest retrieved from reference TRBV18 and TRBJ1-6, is NAGVMQNPRHLVRRRGQEARLRCSPMKGHSHVYWYRQLPEEGLKFMVYLQKENIIDESGMPKERFSAEFPKEGPSILRIQQVVRGDSAAYFCASSPNLPGTVGSPLHFGNGTRLTVT.

In DNA form, the CDR3 reads TGCGCCAGCAGTCCCGGGACAGGGCACCCAGAGCAGTACTTC. Protein: CASSPGTGHPEQYF. The V gene is TRBV10-1, the J gene TRBJ2-7, with 9 bases identical to TRBD1. The CDR3 is made up of 14 amino acids. Trimming cost V 5 bases and J 7 bases; bases outside gene matches: 9. Germline V gene lookup returns CDR1 WNHNN and CDR2 SYGVQD (reference sequence).

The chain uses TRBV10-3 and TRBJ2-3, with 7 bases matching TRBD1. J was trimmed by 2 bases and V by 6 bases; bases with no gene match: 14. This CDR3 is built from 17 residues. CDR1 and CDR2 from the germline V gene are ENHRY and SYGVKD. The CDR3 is CAISGPQGPGFTDTQYF. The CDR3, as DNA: TGTGCCATCAGCGGACCACAGGGGCCCGGGTTCACAGATACGCAGTATTTT.

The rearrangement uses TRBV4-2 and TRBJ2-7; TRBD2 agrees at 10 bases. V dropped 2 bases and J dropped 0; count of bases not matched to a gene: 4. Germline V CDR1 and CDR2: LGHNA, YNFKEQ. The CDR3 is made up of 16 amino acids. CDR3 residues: CASSQLRTSGSYEQYF. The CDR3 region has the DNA TGTGCCAGCAGCCAACTGCGGACTAGCGGCTCCTACGAGCAGTACTTC.

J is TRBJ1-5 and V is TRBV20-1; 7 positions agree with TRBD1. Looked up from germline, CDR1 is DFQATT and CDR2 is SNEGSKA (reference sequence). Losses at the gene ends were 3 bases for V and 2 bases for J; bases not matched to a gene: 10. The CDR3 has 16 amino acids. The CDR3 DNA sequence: TGCAGTGCTAGTCTGACGGAGGGGGCTGGCAATCAGCCCCAGCATTTT. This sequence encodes CSASLTEGAGNQPQHF.

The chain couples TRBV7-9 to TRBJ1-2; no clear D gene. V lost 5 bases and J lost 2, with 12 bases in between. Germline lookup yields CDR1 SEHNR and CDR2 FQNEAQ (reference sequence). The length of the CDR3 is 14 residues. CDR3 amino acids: CASSLVGGNYGYTF. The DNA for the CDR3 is TGTGCCAGCAGCCTCGTTGGAGGAAACTATGGCTACACCTTC.

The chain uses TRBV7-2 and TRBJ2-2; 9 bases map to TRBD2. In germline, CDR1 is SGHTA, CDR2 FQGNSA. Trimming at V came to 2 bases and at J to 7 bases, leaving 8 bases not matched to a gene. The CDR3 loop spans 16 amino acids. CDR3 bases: TGTGCCAGCAGCTTACTGGCGGGGGGGCTCCACGGGGAGCTGTTTTTT. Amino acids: CASSLLAGGLHGELFF.

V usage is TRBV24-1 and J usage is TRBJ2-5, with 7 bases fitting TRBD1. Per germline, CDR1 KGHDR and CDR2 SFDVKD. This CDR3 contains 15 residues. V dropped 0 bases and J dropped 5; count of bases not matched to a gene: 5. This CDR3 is CATSDLLRGFETQYF. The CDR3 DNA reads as TGTGCCACCAGTGATTTGCTCAGGGGGTTTGAGACCCAGTACTTC.

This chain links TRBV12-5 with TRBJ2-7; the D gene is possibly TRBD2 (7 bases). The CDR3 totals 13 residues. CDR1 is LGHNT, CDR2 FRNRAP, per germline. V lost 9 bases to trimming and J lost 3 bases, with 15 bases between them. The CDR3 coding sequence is TGTGCTAGCGGGGGGACAAGATTCTACGAGCAGTACTTC. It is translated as CASGGTRFYEQYF.

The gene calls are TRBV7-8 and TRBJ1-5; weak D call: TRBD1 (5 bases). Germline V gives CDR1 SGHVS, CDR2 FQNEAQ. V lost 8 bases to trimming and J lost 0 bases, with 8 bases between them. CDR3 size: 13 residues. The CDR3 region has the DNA TGTGCCAGCGCGGGGGATAGCAATCAGCCCCAGCATTTT. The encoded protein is CASAGDSNQPQHF.

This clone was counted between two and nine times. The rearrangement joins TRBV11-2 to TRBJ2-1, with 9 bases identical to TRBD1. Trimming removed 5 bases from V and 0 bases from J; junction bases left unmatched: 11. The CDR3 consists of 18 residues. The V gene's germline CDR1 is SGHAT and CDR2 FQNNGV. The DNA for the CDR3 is TGTGCCAGCAGCACCTACAGGGGGCCCGGTAGCTCCTACAATGAGCAGTTCTTC. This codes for CASSTYRGPGSSYNEQFF.

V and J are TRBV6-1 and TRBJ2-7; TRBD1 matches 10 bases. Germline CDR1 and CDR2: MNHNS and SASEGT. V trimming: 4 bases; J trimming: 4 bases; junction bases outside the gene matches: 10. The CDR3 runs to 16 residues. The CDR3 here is CASSARDRGMVYEQYF. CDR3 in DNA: TGTGCCAGCAGTGCACGGGACAGGGGCATGGTTTACGAGCAGTACTTC.

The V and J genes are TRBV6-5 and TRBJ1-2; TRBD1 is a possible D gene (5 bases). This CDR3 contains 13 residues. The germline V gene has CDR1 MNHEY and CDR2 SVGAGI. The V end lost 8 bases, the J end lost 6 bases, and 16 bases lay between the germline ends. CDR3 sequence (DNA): TGTGCCAGCGCGTCCAGGGCGGGGGATGGCTACACCTTC. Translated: CASASRAGDGYTF.

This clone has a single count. The CDR3 region is CASSQSGGHQETQYF. The CDR3 DNA is TGTGCCAGCAGCCAGAGCGGGGGACACCAAGAGACCCAGTACTTC. The chain couples TRBV4-2 to TRBJ2-5; 8 nucleotides agree with TRBD2. CDR3 length: 15 residues. The germline V gene has CDR1 LGHNA and CDR2 YNFKEQ. Trimming removed 3 bases from V and 0 bases from J; junction bases left unmatched: 3.

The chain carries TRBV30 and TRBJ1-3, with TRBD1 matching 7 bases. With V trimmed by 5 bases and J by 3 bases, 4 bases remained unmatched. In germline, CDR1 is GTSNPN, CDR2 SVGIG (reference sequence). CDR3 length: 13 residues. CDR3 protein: CAWQGGFGNTIYF. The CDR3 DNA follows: TGTGCCTGGCAGGGGGGATTTGGAAACACCATATATTTT.

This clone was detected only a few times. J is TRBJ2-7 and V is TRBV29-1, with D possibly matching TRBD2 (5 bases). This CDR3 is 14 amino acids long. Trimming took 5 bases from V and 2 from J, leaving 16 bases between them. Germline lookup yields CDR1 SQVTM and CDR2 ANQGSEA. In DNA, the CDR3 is TGCAGCGTTACCGAGGGCAGCTACCCCTACGAGCAGTACTTC. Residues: CSVTEGSYPYEQYF.

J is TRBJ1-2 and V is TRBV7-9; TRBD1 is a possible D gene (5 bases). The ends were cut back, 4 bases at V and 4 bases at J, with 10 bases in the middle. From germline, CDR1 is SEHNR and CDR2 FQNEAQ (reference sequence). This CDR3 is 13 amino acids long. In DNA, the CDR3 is TGTGCCAGCAGCTACGGGACTTCCTATGGCTACACCTTC. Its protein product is CASSYGTSYGYTF.

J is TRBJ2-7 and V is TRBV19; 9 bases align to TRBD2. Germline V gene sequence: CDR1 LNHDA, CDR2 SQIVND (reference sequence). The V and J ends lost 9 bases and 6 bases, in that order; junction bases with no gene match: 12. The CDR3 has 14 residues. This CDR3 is CASREIAGAGEQYF. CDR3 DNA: TGTGCCAGCAGAGAAATAGCGGGAGCGGGCGAGCAGTACTTC.

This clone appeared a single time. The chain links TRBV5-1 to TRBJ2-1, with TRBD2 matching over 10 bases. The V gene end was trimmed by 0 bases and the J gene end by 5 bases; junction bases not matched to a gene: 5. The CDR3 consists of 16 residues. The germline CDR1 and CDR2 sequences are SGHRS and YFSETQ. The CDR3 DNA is TGCGCCAGCAGCTTGGCTCCTAGCGGGGGAAACAATGAGCAGTTCTTC. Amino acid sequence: CASSLAPSGGNNEQFF. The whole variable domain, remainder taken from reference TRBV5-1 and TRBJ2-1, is KAGVTQTPRYLIKTRGQQVTLSCSPISGHRSVSWYQQTPGQGLQFLFEYFSETQRNKGNFPGRFSGRQFSNSRSEMNVSTLELGDSALYLCASSLAPSGGNNEQFFGPGTRLTVL.

DNA of the CDR3: TGTGCCAGCAGCCTCCGACTCGATGAGCAGTTCTTC. Translation gives CASSLRLDEQFF. The rearrangement joins TRBV14 to TRBJ2-1; D remains ambiguous. Germline V CDR1 and CDR2: SGHDN, FVKESK. The CDR3 has 12 residues. V lost 4 bases to trimming and J lost 8 bases, with 9 bases between them.

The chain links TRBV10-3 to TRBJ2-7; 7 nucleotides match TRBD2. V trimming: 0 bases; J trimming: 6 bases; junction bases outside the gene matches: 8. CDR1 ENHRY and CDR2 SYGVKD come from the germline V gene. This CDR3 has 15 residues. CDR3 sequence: CAISESVGGRGEQYF. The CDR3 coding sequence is TGTGCCATCAGTGAGTCAGTTGGCGGGAGAGGCGAGCAGTACTTC.